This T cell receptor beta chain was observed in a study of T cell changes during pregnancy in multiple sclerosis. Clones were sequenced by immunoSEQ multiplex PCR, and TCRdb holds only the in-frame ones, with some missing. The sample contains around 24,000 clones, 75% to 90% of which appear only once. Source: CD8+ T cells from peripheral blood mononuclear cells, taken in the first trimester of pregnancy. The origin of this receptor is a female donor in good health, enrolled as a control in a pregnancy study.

The DNA for the CDR3 is TGTGCCAGCAGTGAAGGCGGGGGTGCATCGGAGACCCAGTACTTC. Amino acid sequence: CASSEGGGASETQYF. V usage is TRBV6-4 and J usage is TRBJ2-5, with 7 bases fitting TRBD2. There are 15 residues in the CDR3. Germline-derived CDR1 and CDR2 are MRHNA and SNTAGT. The V gene end was trimmed by 3 bases and the J gene end by 5 bases; junction bases not matched to a gene: 9.